The 15 T cell receptor beta chains reported below all come from one sample, sequenced in a study of blood T cell repertoires in COVID-19. Produced via immunoSEQ multiplex PCR; TCRdb's table is partial and in-frame only. The data show under 200,000 clones, with around nine tenths seen just once and less than 3.5% held by the top ten. Sequencing input: peripheral blood. Receptors originate from a man aged 65 to 85 with acute or convalescent COVID-19.

The V gene is TRBV6-1, the J gene TRBJ1-1; weak D call: TRBD1 (6 bases). Germline loops: CDR1 MNHNS, CDR2 SASEGT. With 2 bases removed from V and 4 bases from J, the gap between germline ends came to 11 bases. CDR3 length: 14 residues. The CDR3 DNA sequence: TGTGCCAGCAGTGAATACAGGGAGGGCACTGAAGCTTTCTTT. Translating gives CASSEYREGTEAFF.

The chain joins TRBV5-1 to TRBJ2-7, with D maybe TRBD2 (5 bases). V gave up 0 bases and J gave up 2 bases, with 9 bases separating them. Germline V gene lookup returns CDR1 SGHRS and CDR2 YFSETQ. The CDR3 contains 14 residues. The CDR3 protein is CASSLGGSAYEQYF. The CDR3 nucleotides read TGCGCCAGCAGCTTGGGAGGGTCTGCCTACGAGCAGTACTTC.

This clone occurred once. The chain couples TRBV19 to TRBJ1-1; 8 bases line up with TRBD1. CDR1 LNHDA and CDR2 SQIVND come from the germline V gene (reference sequence). Unmatched junction bases numbered 8, after V lost 6 bases and J lost 5 bases. The CDR3 contains 14 residues. CDR3 sequence reads: CASRDQGAGTEAFF. The CDR3 DNA sequence: TGTGCCAGTAGGGATCAGGGGGCGGGAACTGAAGCTTTCTTT.

The chain links TRBV6-4 to TRBJ1-3; D is perhaps TRBD1 (6 bases). Trimming shortened V by 5 bases and J by 1 base, and 12 bases separated the two germline ends. Germline V CDR1 and CDR2: MRHNA, SNTAGT. The CDR3 totals 15 residues. The CDR3 DNA sequence: TGTGCCAGCAGTTTCGACAGGTCGTCTGGAAACACCATATATTTT. This codes for CASSFDRSSGNTIYF.

This chain links TRBV5-1 with TRBJ2-1; TRBD1 might be the D (5 bases). Germline CDR1 and CDR2: SGHRS and YFSETQ. The V and J ends lost 0 bases and 5 bases respectively, with 9 bases between them. CDR3 length: 14 residues. The CDR3 reads CASSLEQANNEQFF. The CDR3 DNA reads as TGCGCCAGCAGCTTGGAACAGGCAAACAATGAGCAGTTCTTC. The full variable domain, completed using reference TRBV5-1 and TRBJ2-1, is KAGVTQTPRYLIKTRGQQVTLSCSPISGHRSVSWYQQTPGQGLQFLFEYFSETQRNKGNFPGRFSGRQFSNSRSEMNVSTLELGDSALYLCASSLEQANNEQFFGPGTRLTVL.

In this sample, this clone turned up once. The chain couples TRBV4-1 to TRBJ2-3; TRBD1 is a possible D gene (5 bases). Looked up from germline, CDR1 is MGHRA and CDR2 is YSYEKL. V was cut by 3 bases and J by 5 bases, with 9 bases left in between. The CDR3 length is 13 residues. The CDR3 protein is CASSQGLRDTQYF. In DNA, the CDR3 is TGCGCCAGCAGCCAGGGGCTTCGAGATACGCAGTATTTT.

This sequence joins TRBV6-5 and TRBJ1-5; a possible D gene is TRBD1 (6 bases). The CDR3 is made up of 11 amino acids. Germline-derived CDR1 and CDR2 are MNHEY and SVGAGI. V gave up 6 bases and J gave up 11 bases, with 11 bases separating them. The CDR3 coding sequence is TGTGCCAGCAGCGATGGACAGACCCAGCATTTT. Protein sequence: CASSDGQTQHF.

This chain links TRBV7-3 with TRBJ2-1; TRBD2 agrees at 8 bases. Germline trimming cut 5 bases from V and 0 bases from J; bases unmatched to any gene: 9. The CDR3 is 17 residues long. Per the germline V gene, CDR1 is SGHTA and CDR2 is FQGTGA. The CDR3, as DNA: TGTGCCAGCAGCCCCACCCCTACTAGCGGCTCCTACAATGAGCAGTTCTTC. It is translated as CASSPTPTSGSYNEQFF.

This clone occurred once. The chain recombines TRBV7-2 with TRBJ2-2; D not resolved. Trimming shortened V by 0 bases and J by 4 bases, and 9 bases separated the two germline ends. The CDR3 consists of 15 residues. The germline V gene has CDR1 SGHTA and CDR2 FQGNSA. This CDR3 is CASSLARDFTGELFF. CDR3 sequence (DNA): TGTGCCAGCAGCTTAGCCAGAGACTTCACCGGGGAGCTGTTTTTT.

This chain's CDR3 is CAWSGDREDWGTEAFF. Written as DNA, the CDR3 is TGTGCCTGGAGTGGGGACAGGGAGGATTGGGGCACTGAAGCTTTCTTT. The gene calls are TRBV30 and TRBJ1-1, with TRBD1 matching over 9 bases. The CDR3 is made up of 16 amino acids. Trimming at V came to 1 base and at J to 4 bases, leaving 10 bases not matched to a gene. CDR1 GTSNPN and CDR2 SVGIG come from the germline V gene (reference sequence).

CDR3 in DNA: TGCAGCGCAGAGACAGTCCCTCGCTATGGCTACACCTTC. This gives the protein CSAETVPRYGYTF. The gene calls are TRBV29-1 and TRBJ1-2, with D possibly TRBD1 on 5 matching bases. The CDR3 runs 13 residues. Germline V gene lookup returns CDR1 SQVTM and CDR2 ANQGSEA. V was trimmed by 7 bases and J by 4 bases, leaving 16 bases between them.

As for this clone: Other nucleotide sequences from this sample produce the same CDR3. The chain links TRBV5-1 to TRBJ1-1, with D perhaps matching TRBD1 (6 bases). Germline V gene sequence: CDR1 SGHRS, CDR2 YFSETQ. Trimming pared 0 bases from V and 2 bases from J, leaving 8 bases between. The CDR3 has 14 residues. The CDR3 DNA follows: TGCGCCAGCAGCTTGGACAGGGCAAACACTGAAGCTTTCTTT. Residues: CASSLDRANTEAFF.

The CDR3 DNA sequence: TGTGCCATCAGTGAAACAGGGCGGAGGCAGCCCCAGCATTTT. This codes for CAISETGRRQPQHF. The V and J genes are TRBV10-3 and TRBJ1-5; tentative D call: TRBD1 (6 bases). V dropped 3 bases and J dropped 7 bases, with 13 bases sitting between them. CDR1 is ENHRY, CDR2 SYGVKD, per germline. This CDR3 has 14 amino acids.

This sequence joins TRBV24-1 and TRBJ1-3; D perhaps matches TRBD1 (6 bases). This CDR3 is built from 15 residues. Per the germline V gene, CDR1 is KGHDR and CDR2 is SFDVKD. V lost 9 bases and J 0 bases, leaving 14 bases between the germline ends. The CDR3 protein is CATEGRGSSGNTIYF. DNA of the CDR3: TGTGCCACCGAGGGCAGGGGATCCTCTGGAAACACCATATATTTT.

V and J are TRBV27 and TRBJ2-7; 12 bases fit TRBD2. This CDR3 spans 14 amino acids. With V trimmed by 5 bases and J by 2 bases, 1 base remained unmatched. Germline CDR1 and CDR2: MNHEY and SMNVEV (reference sequence). CDR3 residues: CASSRTSGAYEQYF. The CDR3 nucleotides are TGTGCCAGCAGTCGGACTAGCGGGGCCTACGAGCAGTACTTC.